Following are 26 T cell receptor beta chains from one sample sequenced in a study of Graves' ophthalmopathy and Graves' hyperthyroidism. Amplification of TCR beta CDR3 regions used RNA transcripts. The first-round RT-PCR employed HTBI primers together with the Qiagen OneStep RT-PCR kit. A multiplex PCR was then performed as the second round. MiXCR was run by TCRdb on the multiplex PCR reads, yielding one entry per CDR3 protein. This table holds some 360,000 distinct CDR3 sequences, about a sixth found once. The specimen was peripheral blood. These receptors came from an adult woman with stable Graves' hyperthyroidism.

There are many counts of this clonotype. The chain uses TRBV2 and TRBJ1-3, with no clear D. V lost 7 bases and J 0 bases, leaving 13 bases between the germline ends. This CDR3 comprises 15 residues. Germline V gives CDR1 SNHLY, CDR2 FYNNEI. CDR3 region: CASNKDSYSGNTIYF. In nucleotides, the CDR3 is TGTGCCAGCAATAAGGACTCATACTCTGGAAACACCATATATTTT. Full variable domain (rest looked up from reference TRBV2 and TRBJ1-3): EPEVTQTPSHQVTQMGQEVILRCVPISNHLYFYWYRQILGQKVEFLVSFYNNEISEKSEIFDDQFSVERPDGSNFTLKIRSTKLEDSAMYFCASNKDSYSGNTIYFGEGSWLTVV.

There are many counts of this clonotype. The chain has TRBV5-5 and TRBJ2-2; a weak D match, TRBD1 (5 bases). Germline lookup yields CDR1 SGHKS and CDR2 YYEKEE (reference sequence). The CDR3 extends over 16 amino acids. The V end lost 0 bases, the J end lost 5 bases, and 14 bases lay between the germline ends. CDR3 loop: CASSLGSGWITGELFF. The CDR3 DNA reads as TGTGCCAGCAGCTTGGGATCAGGGTGGATAACCGGGGAGCTGTTTTTT.

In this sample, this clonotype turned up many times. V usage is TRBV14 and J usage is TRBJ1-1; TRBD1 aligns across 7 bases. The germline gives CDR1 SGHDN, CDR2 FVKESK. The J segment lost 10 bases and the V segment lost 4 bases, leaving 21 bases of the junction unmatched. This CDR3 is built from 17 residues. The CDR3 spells CASSPPPGRQGEGGAFF. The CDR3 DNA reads TGTGCCAGCAGCCCACCCCCGGGGCGACAGGGCGAAGGTGGAGCTTTCTTT.

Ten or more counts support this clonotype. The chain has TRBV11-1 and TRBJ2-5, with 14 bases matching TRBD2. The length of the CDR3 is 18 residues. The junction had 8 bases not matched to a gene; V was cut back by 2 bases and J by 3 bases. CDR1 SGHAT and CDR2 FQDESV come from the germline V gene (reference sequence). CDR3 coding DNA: TGTGCCAGCAGCTTACGAGGGACTAGCGGGAGAGGGGAAGAGACCCAGTACTTC. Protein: CASSLRGTSGRGEETQYF.

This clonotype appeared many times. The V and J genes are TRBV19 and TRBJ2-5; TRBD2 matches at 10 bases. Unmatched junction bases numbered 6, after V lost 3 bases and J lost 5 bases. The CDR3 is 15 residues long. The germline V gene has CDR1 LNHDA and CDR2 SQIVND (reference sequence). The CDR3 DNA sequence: TGTGCCAGTAGTATGGTCCTAGCGGGAGTGGAGACCCAGTACTTC. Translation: CASSMVLAGVETQYF. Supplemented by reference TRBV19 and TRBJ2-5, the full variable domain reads DGGITQSPKYLFRKEGQNVTLSCEQNLNHDAMYWYRQDPGQGLRLIYYSQIVNDFQKGDIAEGYSVSREKKESFPLTVTSAQKNPTAFYLCASSMVLAGVETQYFGPGTRLLVL.

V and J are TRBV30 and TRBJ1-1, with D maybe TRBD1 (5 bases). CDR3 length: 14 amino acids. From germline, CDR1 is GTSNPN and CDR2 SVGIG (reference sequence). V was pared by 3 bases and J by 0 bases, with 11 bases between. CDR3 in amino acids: CAWRTESMNTEAFF. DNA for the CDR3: TGTGCCTGGAGGACAGAATCCATGAACACTGAAGCTTTCTTT. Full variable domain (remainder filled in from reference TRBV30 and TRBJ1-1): SQTIHQWPATLVQPVGSPLSLECTVEGTSNPNLYWYRQAAGRGLQLLFYSVGIGQISSEVPQNLSASRPQDRQFILSSKKLLLSDSGFYLCAWRTESMNTEAFFGQGTRLTVV.

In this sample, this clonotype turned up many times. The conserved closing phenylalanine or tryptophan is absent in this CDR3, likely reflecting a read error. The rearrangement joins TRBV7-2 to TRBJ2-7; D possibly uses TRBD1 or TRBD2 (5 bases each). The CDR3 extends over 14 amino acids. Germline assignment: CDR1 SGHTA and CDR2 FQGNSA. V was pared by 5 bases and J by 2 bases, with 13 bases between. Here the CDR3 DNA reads TGTGCCAGCAGCAAAAGGGACGGGACCTACGAGCAGTACCTC. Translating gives CASSKRDGTYEQYL.

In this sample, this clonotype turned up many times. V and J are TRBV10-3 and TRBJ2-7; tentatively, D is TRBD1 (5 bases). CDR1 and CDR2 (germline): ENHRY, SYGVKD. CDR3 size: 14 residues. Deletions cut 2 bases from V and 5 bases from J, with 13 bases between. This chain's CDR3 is CAISEGAMAHEQYF. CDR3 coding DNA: TGTGCCATCAGTGAGGGGGCCATGGCCCACGAGCAGTACTTC.

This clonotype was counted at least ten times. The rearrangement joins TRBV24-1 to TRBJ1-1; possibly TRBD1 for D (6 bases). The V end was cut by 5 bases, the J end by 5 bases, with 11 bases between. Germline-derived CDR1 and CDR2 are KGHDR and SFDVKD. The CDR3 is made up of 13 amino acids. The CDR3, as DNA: TGTGCCACCAGTGTAGGGGGTGGGACTGAAGCTTTCTTT. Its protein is CATSVGGGTEAFF.

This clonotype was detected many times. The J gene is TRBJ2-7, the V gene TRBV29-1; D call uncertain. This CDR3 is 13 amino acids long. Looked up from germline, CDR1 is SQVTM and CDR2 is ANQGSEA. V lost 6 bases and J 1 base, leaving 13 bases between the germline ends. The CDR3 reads CSVETDDSYEQYF. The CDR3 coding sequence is TGCAGCGTCGAGACTGACGATTCCTACGAGCAGTACTTC.

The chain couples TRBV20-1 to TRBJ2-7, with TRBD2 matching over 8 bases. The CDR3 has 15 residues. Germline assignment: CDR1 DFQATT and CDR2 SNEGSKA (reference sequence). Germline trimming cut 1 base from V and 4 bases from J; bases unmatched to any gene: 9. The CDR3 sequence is CSARGPQRELYEQYF. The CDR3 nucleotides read TGCAGTGCTAGAGGTCCGCAGCGGGAGCTGTACGAGCAGTACTTC.

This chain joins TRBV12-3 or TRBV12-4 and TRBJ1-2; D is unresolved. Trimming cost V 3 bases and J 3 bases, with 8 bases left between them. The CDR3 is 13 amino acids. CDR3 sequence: CASSFRTDYGYTF. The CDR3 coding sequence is TGTGCCAGCAGTTTTCGAACAGACTATGGCTACACCTTC.

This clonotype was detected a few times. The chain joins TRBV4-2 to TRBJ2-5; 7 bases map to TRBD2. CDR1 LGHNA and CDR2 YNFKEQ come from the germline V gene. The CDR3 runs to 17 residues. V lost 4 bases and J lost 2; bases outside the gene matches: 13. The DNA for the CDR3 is TGTGCCAGCAGCCCACGTAAGGCTAGCGGATCTCAAGAGACCCAGTACTTC. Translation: CASSPRKASGSQETQYF.

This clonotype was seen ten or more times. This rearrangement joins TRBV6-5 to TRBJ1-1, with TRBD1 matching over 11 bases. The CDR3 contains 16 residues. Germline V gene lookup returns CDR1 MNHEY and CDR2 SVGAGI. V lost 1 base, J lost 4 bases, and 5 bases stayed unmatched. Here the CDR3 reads CASSYWTGGRGTEAFF. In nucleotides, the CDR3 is TGTGCCAGCAGTTACTGGACAGGGGGCCGGGGCACTGAAGCTTTCTTT.

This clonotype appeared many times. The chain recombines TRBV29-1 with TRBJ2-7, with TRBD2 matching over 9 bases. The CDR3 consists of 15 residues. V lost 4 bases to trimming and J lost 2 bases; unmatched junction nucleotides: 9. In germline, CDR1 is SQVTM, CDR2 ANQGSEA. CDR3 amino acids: CSVGGSLAGPYEQYF. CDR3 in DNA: TGCAGCGTTGGGGGGTCGCTAGCGGGACCCTACGAGCAGTACTTC.

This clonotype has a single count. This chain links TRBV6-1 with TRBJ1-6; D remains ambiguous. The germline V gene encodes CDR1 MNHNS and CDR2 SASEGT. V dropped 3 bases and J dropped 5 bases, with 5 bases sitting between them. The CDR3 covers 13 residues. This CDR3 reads CASSDGDNSPLHF. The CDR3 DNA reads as TGTGCCAGCAGTGATGGGGATAATTCACCCCTCCACTTT.

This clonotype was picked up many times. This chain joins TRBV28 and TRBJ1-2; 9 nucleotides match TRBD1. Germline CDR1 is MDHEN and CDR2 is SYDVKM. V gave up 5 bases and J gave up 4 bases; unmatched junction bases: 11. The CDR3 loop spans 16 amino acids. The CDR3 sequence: CASSRPGQGSSYGYTF. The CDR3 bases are TGTGCCAGCAGTCGACCGGGACAGGGAAGTAGCTATGGCTACACCTTC.

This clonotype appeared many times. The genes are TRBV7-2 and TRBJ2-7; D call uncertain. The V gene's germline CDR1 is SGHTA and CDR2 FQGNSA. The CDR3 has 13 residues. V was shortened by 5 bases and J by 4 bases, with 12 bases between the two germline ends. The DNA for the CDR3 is TGTGCCAGCAGCATGTTGCCCAGATACGAGCAGTACTTC. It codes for CASSMLPRYEQYF.

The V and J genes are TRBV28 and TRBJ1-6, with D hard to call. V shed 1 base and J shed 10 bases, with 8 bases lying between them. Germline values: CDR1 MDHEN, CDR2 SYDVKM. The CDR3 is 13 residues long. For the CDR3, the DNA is TGTGCCAGCAGTTTATTGGGGATATCACCCCTCCACTTT. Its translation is CASSLLGISPLHF.

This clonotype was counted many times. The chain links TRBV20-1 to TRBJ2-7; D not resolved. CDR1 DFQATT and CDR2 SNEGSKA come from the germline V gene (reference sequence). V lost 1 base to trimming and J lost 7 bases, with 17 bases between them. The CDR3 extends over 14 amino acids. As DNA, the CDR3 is TGCAGTGCTAGAGGGGTGGTTAGGATGGAGGAGCAGTACTTC. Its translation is CSARGVVRMEEQYF.

The CDR3 region is CASSLTGGFTLHF. For the CDR3, the DNA is TGTGCCAGCAGTTTGACAGGGGGCTTTACCCTCCACTTT. The V gene is TRBV6-5, the J gene TRBJ1-6; 10 bases map to TRBD1. The CDR3 is made up of 13 amino acids. V was clipped by 4 bases and J by 14 bases; unmatched bases: 5. Germline values: CDR1 MNHEY, CDR2 SVGAGI.

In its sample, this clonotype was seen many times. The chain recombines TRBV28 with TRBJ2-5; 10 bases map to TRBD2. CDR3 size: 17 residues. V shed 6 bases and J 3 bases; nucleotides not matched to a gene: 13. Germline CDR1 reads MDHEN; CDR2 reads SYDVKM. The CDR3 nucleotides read TGTGCCAGCAGATCTGGGCCGCCGGGACTAGCGAAAGAGACCCAGTACTTC. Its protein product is CASRSGPPGLAKETQYF.

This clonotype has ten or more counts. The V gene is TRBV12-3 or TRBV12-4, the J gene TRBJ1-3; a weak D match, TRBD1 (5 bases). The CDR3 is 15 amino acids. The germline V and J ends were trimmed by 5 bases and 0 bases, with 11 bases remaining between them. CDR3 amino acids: CASSQGVLSGNTIYF. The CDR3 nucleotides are TGTGCCAGCAGTCAAGGGGTGCTCTCTGGAAACACCATATATTTT.

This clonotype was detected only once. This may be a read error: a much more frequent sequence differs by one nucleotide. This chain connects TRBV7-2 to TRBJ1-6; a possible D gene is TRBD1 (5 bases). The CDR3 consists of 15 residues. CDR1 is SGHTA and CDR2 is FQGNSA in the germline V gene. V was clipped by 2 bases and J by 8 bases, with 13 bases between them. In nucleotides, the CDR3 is TGTGCCAGCAGCTTATTGGGGGTCAGTTATTCACCCCTCCACTTT. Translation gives CASSLLGVSYSPLHF.

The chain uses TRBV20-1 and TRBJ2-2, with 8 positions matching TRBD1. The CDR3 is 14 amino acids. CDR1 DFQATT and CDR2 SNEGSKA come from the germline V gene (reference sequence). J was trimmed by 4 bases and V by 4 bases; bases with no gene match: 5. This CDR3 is CSAKTGVATGELFF. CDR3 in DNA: TGCAGTGCTAAGACAGGGGTCGCCACCGGGGAGCTGTTTTTT.

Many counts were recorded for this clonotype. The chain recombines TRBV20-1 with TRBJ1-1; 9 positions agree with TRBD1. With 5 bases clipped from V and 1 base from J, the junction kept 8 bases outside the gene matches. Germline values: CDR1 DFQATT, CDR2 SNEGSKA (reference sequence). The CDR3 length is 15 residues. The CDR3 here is CSASGTGLPNTEAFF. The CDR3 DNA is TGCAGTGCTTCCGGGACAGGGCTTCCGAACACTGAAGCTTTCTTT.